A single TCR beta chain is shown here with its context. Its target is not known. These data originate in a study of CD8+ T cells in alopecia areata. Turning to the study itself: Those treated were given oral tofacitinib at 5 to 10 mg twice daily.

CD4+ and CD8+ T cells were sorted from PBMCs. Whole-study results and caveats: Higher clonality than in normal scalp was seen in lesional scalp, especially alopecia totalis/universalis. Sequencing of scalp samples also captures resident alphabeta T cells of normal skin.

The CDR3 runs to 9 residues. Germline V gene data show CDR1 as SQVTM and CDR2 as ANQGSEA. V lost 3 bases and J lost 8, with 4 bases in between. It was cDNA, reverse transcribed from extracted RNA, that served as the sequencing template. Assay: immunoSEQ multiplex PCR; the TCRdb copy retains only in-frame clones and omits some. The table has some 110,000 clones, roughly two fifths seen once. This receptor was taken from a human donor with alopecia areata. The rearrangement uses TRBV29-1 and TRBJ1-2; D remains unclear. The sample comprised CD4+ T cells sorted from blood. In DNA, the CDR3 is TGCAGCGTTGACGGCGGCTACACCTTC. Residues: CSVDGGYTF.